One sample yielded the 5 T cell receptor beta chains listed below, sequenced in a study of T-cell reconstitution after alpha-beta-depleted transplantation in children. Using unique molecular identifiers, the investigators prepared the TCRbeta library. Each CDR3 protein gets one entry after TCRdb re-called the PCR reads with MiXCR. The repertoire holds tens of thousands of distinct CDR3 sequences, with roughly a tenth as singletons. Sequences were derived from PBMCs from the stem cell graft donor, sampled from the stem cell graft. These receptors originate from a human donor who donated a stem cell graft to a child with chronic granulomatous disease.

This clonotype was seen at least ten times. V is TRBV20-1 and J is TRBJ1-1; D may be TRBD1 (5 bases). Germline CDR1 and CDR2: DFQATT and SNEGSKA (reference sequence). Trimming removed 2 bases from V and 11 bases from J, with 15 bases in between. This CDR3 spans 12 amino acids. Written as DNA, the CDR3 is TGCAGTGCTAGACCGGTTGGGGGGTGGGCTTTCTTT. Protein product: CSARPVGGWAFF.

To note about this clonotype: At one end, the junction sequence differs from germline, possibly due to a read error. The chain links TRBV4-2 to TRBJ2-5; D may be TRBD2 (5 bases). CDR3 length: 18 residues. Germline loops: CDR1 LGHNA, CDR2 YNFKEQ. The DNA of the CDR3 is TGTGCCATGGGCCCTGGGCGTCTCTGGGGAGTCCTCCAAGAGACCCAGCACTTC. Its translation: CAMGPGRLWGVLQETQHF.

The chain combines TRBV6-5 with TRBJ2-1; possible D gene TRBD2, 7 bases. This CDR3 is built from 15 residues. V lost 2 bases and J lost 7, with 15 bases in between. CDR1 and CDR2 (germline): MNHEY, SVGAGI. CDR3 residues: CASSYTWGGRNEQFF. CDR3 nucleotide sequence: TGTGCCAGCAGTTACACCTGGGGGGGCCGGAATGAGCAGTTCTTC.

This clonotype has a count of ten or more. The V and J genes are TRBV5-6 and TRBJ1-1; D call uncertain. Germline values: CDR1 SGHDT, CDR2 YYEEEE. The CDR3 runs to 13 residues. V lost 1 base and J 3 bases, leaving 7 bases between the germline ends. The CDR3 DNA follows: TGTGCCAGCAGCTTGACCGAGGACACTGAAGCTTTCTTT. Its protein is CASSLTEDTEAFF.

Ten or more counts support this clonotype. V and J are TRBV5-4 and TRBJ1-2; D is possibly TRBD1 (6 bases). The V gene lost 4 bases and the J gene lost 4 bases, with 14 bases spanning the gap. CDR3 length equals 14 residues. CDR1 SGHNT and CDR2 YYREEE come from the germline V gene (reference sequence). The CDR3 coding sequence is TGTGCCAGCAGCCCCGAAGGAGGGGGCTATGGCTACACCTTC. Protein sequence: CASSPEGGGYGYTF.